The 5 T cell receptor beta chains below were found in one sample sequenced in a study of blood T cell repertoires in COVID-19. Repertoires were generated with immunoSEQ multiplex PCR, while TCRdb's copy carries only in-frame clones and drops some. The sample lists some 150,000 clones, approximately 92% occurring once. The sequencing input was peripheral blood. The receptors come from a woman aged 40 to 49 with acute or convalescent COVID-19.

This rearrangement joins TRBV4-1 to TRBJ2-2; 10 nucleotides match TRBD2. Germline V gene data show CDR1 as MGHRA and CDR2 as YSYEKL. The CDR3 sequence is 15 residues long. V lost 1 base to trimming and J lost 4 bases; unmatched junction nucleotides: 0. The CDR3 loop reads CASSQGTSGTGELFF. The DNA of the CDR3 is TGCGCCAGCAGCCAAGGGACTAGCGGCACCGGGGAGCTGTTTTTT.

CDR3 bases: TGTGCCAGCAGTTACTATATGAGCGCCAAAAACATTCAGTACTTC. Translated, it gives CASSYYMSAKNIQYF. The chain carries TRBV6-2 or TRBV6-3 and TRBJ2-4; D is unclear. Germline-derived CDR1 and CDR2 are MNHEY and SVGEGT. The length of the CDR3 is 15 residues. V lost 1 base and J 1 base, leaving 8 bases between the germline ends.

The CDR3 DNA follows: TGTGCCAGCAGCTTGGTCGGGGAAAACTATGGCTACACCTTC. It codes for CASSLVGENYGYTF. The J gene is TRBJ1-2, the V gene TRBV5-4; the D is unclear. The CDR3 has 14 amino acids. The V and J ends lost 0 bases and 2 bases respectively, with 8 bases between them. Germline CDR1 and CDR2: SGHNT and YYREEE (reference sequence). Using reference TRBV5-4 and TRBJ1-2 for the parts outside the CDR3, the full variable domain is ETGVTQSPTHLIKTRGQQVTLRCSSQSGHNTVSWYQQALGQGPQFIFQYYREEENGRGNFPPRFSGLQFPNYSSELNVNALELDDSALYLCASSLVGENYGYTFGSGTRLTVV.

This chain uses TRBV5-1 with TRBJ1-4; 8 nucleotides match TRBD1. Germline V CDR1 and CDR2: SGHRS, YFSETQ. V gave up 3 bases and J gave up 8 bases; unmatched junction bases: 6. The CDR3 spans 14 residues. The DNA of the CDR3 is TGCGCCAGCAGCTCCGGGACAGGCTGGGAAAAACTGTTTTTT. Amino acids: CASSSGTGWEKLFF.

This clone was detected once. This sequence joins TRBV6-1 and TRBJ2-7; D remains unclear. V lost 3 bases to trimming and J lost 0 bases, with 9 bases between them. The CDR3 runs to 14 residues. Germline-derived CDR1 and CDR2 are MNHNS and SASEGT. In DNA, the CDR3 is TGTGCCAGCAGTGAGAGGCGGAGCTCCTACGAGCAGTACTTC. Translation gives CASSERRSSYEQYF.